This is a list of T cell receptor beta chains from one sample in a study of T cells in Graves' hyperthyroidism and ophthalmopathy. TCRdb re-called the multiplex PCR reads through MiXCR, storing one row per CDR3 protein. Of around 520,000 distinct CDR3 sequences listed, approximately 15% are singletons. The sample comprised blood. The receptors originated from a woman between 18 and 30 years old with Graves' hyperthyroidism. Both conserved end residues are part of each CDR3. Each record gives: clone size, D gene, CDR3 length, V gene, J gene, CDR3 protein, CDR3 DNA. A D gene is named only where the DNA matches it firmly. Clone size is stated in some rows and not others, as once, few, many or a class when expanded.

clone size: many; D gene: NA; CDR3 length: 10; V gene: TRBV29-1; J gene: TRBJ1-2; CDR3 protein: CSVDRDGYTF; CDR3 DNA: TGCAGCGTTGACAGGGATGGCTACACCTTC
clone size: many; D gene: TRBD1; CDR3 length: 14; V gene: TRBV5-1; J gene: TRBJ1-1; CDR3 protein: CASSSGTVGTEAFF; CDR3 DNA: TGCGCCAGCAGCTCCGGGACAGTGGGCACTGAAGCTTTCTTT
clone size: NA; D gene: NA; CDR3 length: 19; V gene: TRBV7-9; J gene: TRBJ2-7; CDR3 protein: CASSRGTLTARSISYEQYF; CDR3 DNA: TGTGCCAGCAGCCGGGGGACTTTGACGGCTCGGTCAATCTCCTACGAGCAGTACTTC
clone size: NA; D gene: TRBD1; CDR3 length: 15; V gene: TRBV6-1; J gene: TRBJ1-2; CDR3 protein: CASSEGGTGGRSYTF; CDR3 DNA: TGTGCCAGCAGTGAAGGAGGGACAGGGGGCAGGAGCTACACCTTC
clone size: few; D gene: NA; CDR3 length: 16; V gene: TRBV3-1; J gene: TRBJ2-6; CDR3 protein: CASSPRRGTGANVLTF; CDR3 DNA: TGTGCCAGCAGCCCCCGCCGGGGGACCGGGGCCAACGTCCTGACTTTC
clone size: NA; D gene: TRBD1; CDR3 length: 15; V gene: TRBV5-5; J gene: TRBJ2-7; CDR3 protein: CASSDRTGFSYEQYF; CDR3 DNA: TGTGCCAGCAGCGACCGGACAGGTTTTTCCTACGAGCAGTACTTC
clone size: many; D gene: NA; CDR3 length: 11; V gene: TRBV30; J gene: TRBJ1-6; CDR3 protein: CAWTENSPLHF; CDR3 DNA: TGTGCCTGGACGGAAAATTCACCCCTCCACTTT
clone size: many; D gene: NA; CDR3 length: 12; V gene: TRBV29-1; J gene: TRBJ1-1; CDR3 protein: CSVEGTNTEAFF; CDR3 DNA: TGCAGCGTTGAAGGGACGAACACTGAAGCTTTCTTT
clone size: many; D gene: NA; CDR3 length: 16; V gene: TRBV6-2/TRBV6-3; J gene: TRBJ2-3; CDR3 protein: CASSYRTIWGTDTQYF; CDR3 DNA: TGTGCCAGCAGTTACCGGACCATCTGGGGCACAGATACGCAGTATTTT
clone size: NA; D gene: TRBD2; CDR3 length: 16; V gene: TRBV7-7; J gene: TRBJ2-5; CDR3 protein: CASSLAPASGPETQYF; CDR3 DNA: TGTGCTAGCAGCTTAGCCCCCGCTAGCGGGCCTGAGACCCAGTACTTC
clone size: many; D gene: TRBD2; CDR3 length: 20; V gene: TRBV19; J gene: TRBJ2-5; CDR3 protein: CASRPFGIAGGLLYQETQYF; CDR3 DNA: TGTGCCAGTAGGCCCTTTGGGATAGCGGGAGGCCTTCTGTACCAAGAGACCCAGTACTTC
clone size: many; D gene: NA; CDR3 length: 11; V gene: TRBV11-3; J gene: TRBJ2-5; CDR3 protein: CASGRLETQYF; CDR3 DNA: TGTGCCAGTGGACGATTGGAGACCCAGTACTTC
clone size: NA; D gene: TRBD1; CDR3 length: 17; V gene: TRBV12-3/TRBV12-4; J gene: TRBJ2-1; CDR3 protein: CASSQGTGQGANNEQFF; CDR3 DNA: TGTGCCAGCAGCCAGGGGACAGGCCAGGGGGCGAACAATGAGCAGTTCTTC
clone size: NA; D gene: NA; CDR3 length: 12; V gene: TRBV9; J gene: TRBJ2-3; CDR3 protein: CASSSSFSTQYF; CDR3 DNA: TGTGCCAGCTCAAGTAGTTTCTCTACGCAGTATTTT
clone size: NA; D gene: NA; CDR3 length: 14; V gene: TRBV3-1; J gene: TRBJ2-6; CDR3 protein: CASSQDTGANVLTF; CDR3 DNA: TGTGCCAGCAGCCAAGATACAGGGGCCAACGTCCTGACTTTC
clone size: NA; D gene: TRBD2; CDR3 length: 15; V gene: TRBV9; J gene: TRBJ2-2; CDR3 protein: CASSTGTRNAGELFF; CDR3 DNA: TGTGCCAGCTCCACCGGGACTAGGAACGCCGGGGAGCTGTTTTTT
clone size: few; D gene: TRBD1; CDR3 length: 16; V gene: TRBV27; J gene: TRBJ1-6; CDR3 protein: CASSLIIGQGLTPLHF; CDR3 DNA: TGTGCCAGCAGTCTTATTATCGGACAGGGGTTGACACCCCTCCACTTT
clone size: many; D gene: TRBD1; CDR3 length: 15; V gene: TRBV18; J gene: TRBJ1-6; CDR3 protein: CASSPAGQGVSPLHF; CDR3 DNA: TGTGCCAGCTCACCAGCGGGACAGGGAGTTTCACCCCTCCACTTT
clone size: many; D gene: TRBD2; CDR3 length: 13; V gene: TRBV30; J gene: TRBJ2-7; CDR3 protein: CAWSVAGLGEQYF; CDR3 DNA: TGTGCCTGGAGTGTAGCGGGACTAGGCGAGCAGTACTTC
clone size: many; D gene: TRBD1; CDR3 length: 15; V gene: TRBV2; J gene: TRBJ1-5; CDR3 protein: CASRPGQVDNQPQHF; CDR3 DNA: TGTGCCAGCCGACCGGGACAGGTCGACAATCAGCCCCAGCATTTT
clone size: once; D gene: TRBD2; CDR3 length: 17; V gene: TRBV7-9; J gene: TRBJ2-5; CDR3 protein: CASSPPLGGRGEETQYF; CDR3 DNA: TGTGCCAGCAGCCCCCCCCTTGGCGGGAGAGGGGAAGAGACCCAGTACTTC
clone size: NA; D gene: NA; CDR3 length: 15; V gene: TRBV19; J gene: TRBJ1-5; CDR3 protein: CASSIVRGNEQPQHF; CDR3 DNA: TGTGCCAGTAGTATAGTTCGAGGCAATGAGCAGCCCCAGCATTTT
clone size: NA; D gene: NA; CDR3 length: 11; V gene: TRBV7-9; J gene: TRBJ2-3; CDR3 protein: CASQLRDTQYF; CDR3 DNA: TGTGCCAGCCAGTTGAGAGATACGCAGTATTTT
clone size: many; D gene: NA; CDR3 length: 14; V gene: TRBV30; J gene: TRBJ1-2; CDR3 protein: CAWTLDALSGGYTF; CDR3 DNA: TGTGCCTGGACCCTGGACGCCCTCTCGGGTGGCTACACCTTC
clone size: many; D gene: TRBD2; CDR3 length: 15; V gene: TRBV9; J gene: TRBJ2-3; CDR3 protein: CASSVDPSGRDTQYF; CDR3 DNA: TGTGCCAGCAGCGTAGACCCTAGCGGGAGAGATACGCAGTATTTT
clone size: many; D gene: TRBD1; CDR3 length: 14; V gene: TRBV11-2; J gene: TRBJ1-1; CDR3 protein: CASRPGTGATEAFF; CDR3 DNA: TGTGCCAGCAGACCCGGGACAGGGGCCACTGAAGCTTTCTTT
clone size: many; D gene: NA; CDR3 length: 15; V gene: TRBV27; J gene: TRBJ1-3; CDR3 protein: CASSLSWGFGNTIYF; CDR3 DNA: TGTGCCAGCAGTTTATCGTGGGGATTTGGAAACACCATATATTTT
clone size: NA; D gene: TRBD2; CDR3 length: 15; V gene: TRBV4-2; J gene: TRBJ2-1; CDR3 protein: CASSQRAGAYNEQFF; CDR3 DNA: TGTGCCAGCAGCCAAAGGGCGGGAGCCTACAATGAGCAGTTCTTC
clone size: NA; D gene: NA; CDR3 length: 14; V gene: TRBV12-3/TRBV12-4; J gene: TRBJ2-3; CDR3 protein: CASSYRVGTDTQYF; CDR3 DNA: TGTGCCAGCAGTTACAGGGTAGGCACAGATACGCAGTATTTT
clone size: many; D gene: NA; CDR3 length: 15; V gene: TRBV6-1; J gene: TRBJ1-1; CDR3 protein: CASSETRASYTEAFF; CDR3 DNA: TGTGCCAGCAGTGAAACAAGGGCTTCGTACACTGAAGCTTTCTTT
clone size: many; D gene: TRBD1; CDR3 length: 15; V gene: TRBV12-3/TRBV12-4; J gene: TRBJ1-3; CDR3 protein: CASSLQGQGRDTIYF; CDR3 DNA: TGTGCCAGCAGTTTACAGGGACAGGGGAGAGACACCATATATTTT
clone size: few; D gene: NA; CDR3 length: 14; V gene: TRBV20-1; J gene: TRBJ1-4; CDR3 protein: CSARRGAANEKLFF; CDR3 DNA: TGCAGTGCTAGACGGGGGGCTGCTAATGAAAAACTGTTTTTT
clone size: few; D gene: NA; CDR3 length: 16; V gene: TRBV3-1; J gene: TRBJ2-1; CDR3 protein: CASSQELADRNNEQFF; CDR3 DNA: TGTGCCAGCAGCCAGGAGCTAGCGGACAGAAACAATGAGCAGTTCTTC
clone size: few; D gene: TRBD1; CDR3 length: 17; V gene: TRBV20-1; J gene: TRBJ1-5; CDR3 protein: CSARPFGGTGSNQPQHF; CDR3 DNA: TGCAGTGCTAGACCCTTCGGCGGGACAGGAAGCAATCAGCCCCAGCATTTT
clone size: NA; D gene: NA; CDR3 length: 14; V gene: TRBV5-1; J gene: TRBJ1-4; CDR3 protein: CASSLIGSPEKLFF; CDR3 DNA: TGCGCCAGCAGCTTGATAGGCTCCCCGGAGAAACTGTTTTTT
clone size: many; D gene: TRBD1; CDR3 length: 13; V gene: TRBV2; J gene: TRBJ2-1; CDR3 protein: CATQDRAYNEQFF; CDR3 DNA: TGTGCCACGCAGGACAGGGCCTACAATGAGCAGTTCTTC
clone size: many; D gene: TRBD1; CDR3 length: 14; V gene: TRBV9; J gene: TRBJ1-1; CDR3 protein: CASSGDRGETEAFF; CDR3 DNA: TGTGCCAGCAGCGGTGACAGGGGAGAGACTGAAGCTTTCTTT
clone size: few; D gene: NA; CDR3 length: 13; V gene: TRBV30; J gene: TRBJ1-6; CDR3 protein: CAWRGGEYSPLHF; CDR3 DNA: TGTGCCTGGAGGGGAGGGGAGTATTCACCCCTCCACTTT
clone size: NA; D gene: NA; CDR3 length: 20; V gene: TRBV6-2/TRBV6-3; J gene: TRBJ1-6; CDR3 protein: CASSPPGWGLRSSYNSPLHF; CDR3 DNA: TGTGCCAGCAGCCCCCCGGGGTGGGGACTCCGAAGCTCCTATAATTCACCCCTCCACTTT
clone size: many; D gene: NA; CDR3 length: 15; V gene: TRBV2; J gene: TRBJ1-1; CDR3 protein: CASSEEVAMNTEAFF; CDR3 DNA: TGTGCCAGCAGTGAAGAGGTGGCCATGAACACTGAAGCTTTCTTT
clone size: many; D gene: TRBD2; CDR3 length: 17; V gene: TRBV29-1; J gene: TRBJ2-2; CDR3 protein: CSVESTSGRRSTGELFF; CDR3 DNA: TGCAGCGTTGAATCGACTAGCGGGAGGAGAAGCACCGGGGAGCTGTTTTTT
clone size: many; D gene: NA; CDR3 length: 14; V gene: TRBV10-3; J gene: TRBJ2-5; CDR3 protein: CATGAENLKETQYF; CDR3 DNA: TGTGCCACGGGGGCCGAGAACCTTAAAGAGACCCAGTACTTC
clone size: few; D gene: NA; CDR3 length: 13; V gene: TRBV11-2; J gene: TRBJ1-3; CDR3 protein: CASSTDTGNTIYF; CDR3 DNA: TGTGCCAGCAGCACGGACACTGGAAACACCATATATTTT
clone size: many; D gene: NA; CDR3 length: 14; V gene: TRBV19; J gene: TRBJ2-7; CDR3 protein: CASTDRDGSYEQYF; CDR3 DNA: TGTGCCAGTACCGACCGGGACGGATCCTACGAGCAGTACTTC
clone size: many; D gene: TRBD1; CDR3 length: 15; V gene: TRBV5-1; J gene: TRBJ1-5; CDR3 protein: CASSPGQGPNQPQHF; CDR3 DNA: TGCGCCAGCAGCCCGGGACAGGGCCCCAATCAGCCCCAGCATTTT
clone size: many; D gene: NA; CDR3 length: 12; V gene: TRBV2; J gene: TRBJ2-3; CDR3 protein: CASSIITDTQYF; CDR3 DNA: TGTGCCAGCAGTATTATCACAGATACGCAGTATTTT
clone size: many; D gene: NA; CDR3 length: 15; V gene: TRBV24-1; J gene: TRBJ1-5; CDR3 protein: CATSDPSQTNQPQHF; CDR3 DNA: TGTGCCACCAGTGATCCGAGTCAGACAAATCAGCCCCAGCATTTT
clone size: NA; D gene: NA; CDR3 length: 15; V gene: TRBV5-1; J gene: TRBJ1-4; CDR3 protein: CASRTVDSGFEKLFF; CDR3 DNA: TGCGCCAGCAGGACCGTGGACAGTGGGTTTGAAAAACTGTTTTTT
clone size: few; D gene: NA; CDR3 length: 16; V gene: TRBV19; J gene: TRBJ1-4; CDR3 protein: CASSIGAVPHNEKLFF; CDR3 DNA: TGTGCCAGTAGTATCGGGGCCGTCCCTCATAATGAAAAACTGTTTTTT
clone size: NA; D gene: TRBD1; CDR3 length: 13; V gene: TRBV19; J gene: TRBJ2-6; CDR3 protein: CAVTGSGANVLTF; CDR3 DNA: TGTGCAGTGACAGGGTCTGGGGCCAACGTCCTGACTTTC
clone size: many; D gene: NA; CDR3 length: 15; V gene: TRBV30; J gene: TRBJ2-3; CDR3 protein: CAWSPQSTLTDTQYF; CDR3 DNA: TGTGCCTGGAGTCCACAATCGACCCTCACAGATACGCAGTATTTT
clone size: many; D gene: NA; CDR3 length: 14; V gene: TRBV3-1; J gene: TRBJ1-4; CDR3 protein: CATTSGRGNEKLFF; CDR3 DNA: TGTGCCACTACCTCGGGCAGGGGTAATGAAAAACTGTTTTTT
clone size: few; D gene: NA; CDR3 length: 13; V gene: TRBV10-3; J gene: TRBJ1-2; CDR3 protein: CAISGAGTWGYTF; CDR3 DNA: TGTGCCATCAGTGGGGCAGGGACTTGGGGCTACACCTTC
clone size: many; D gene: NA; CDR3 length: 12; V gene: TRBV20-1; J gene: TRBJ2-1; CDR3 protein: CSHLGDGMVQFF; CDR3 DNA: TGCAGTCATCTGGGGGACGGCATGGTGCAGTTCTTC
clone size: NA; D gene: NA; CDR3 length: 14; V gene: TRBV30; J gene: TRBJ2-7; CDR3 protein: CAWSVDVRSYEQYF; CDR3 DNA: TGTGCCTGGAGTGTAGACGTGAGATCCTACGAGCAGTACTTC